Below are 3 T cell receptor beta chains sequenced from a single sample in a study of blood T cell repertoires in COVID-19 (TCRdb year 2020). Receptor amplification or capture employed the immunoSEQ multiplex PCR assay. The immuneACCESS repertoire file appears here via TCRdb, limited to in-frame rearrangements. These files lack a portion of the clones; in checked studies, under half of the deficit traces to unresolved V genes, and the cause of the others is not known. Across this sample there are about 220,000 clones, with around 86% seen only once. The ten largest clones capture around 5% of the sample. The sequencing input was peripheral blood. The receptors shown here come from a human donor in a cohort sampled during active COVID-19.

The CDR3 region has the DNA TGTGCCAGCAGCCTAAACGGGGAAGGCCCCTACACCTTC. Its translation: CASSLNGEGPYTF. The rearrangement links TRBV7-9 to TRBJ1-2; no reliable D call. Deletions cut 5 bases from V and 10 bases from J, with 17 bases between. The CDR3 has 13 residues. Germline V gives CDR1 SEHNR, CDR2 FQNEAQ (reference sequence).

This chain joins TRBV10-3 and TRBJ1-2, with a possible D match to TRBD1 (5 bases). The CDR3 consists of 13 residues. In germline, CDR1 is ENHRY, CDR2 SYGVKD. V lost 6 bases and J lost 0, with 8 bases in between. The chain's CDR3 is CAIRTAPNYGYTF. CDR3 bases: TGTGCCATCAGGACAGCGCCTAACTATGGCTACACCTTC.

This clone appeared many times. Within the sample, other DNA sequences also encode this same CDR3. V and J are TRBV4-2 and TRBJ2-7; weak D call: TRBD2 (6 bases). From germline, CDR1 is LGHNA and CDR2 YNFKEQ. CDR3 size: 15 residues. With 0 bases removed from V and 4 bases from J, the gap between germline ends came to 13 bases. The CDR3: CASSQEGGRAYEQYF. The CDR3 nucleotides are TGTGCCAGCAGCCAAGAGGGAGGTAGGGCGTACGAGCAGTACTTC.